The source of this T cell receptor (beta chain) is a study of cytomegalovirus exposure and HLA in healthy donors. Study-wide points: With further analysis later on, most CMV-associated TCR beta chains appeared HLA-restricted. Later genetic work tied a missense DCLRE1C variant to beta-chain V and J trimming.

Turning to this clone: As yet, its antigen is unknown.

V lost 7 bases, J lost 10 bases, and 13 bases lay in between. The CDR3 sequence is 12 residues long. Per germline, CDR1 ENHRY and CDR2 SYGVKD. 60 Vbeta and 13 Jbeta primers were used in PCR. As processed by the authors: A later analysis counted 65 million to 90 million unique TCR beta chains, some 12 million shared. Profiling relied on immunoSEQ multiplex PCR, and the TCRdb table lists in-frame clones only, not all of them. V and J calls and clone size are as listed in that table; D and trimming were resolved from the DNA. The sample consists of over 150,000 clones, about 90% of them appearing once. Sequencing input: PBMCs. This chain links TRBV10-3 with TRBJ2-2; a possible D gene is TRBD2 (6 bases). The sequence came from a girl in the first two years of life in good health and CMV-seronegative. This chain's CDR3 is CAINSGAQELFF. As DNA, the CDR3 is TGTGCCATCAATTCGGGAGCTCAGGAGCTGTTTTTT.